This is a list of T cell receptor beta chains from one sample in a study of vaccination effects on CD4 cells after COVID-19. Their antigen targets remain unknown. Method: immunoSEQ multiplex PCR; TCRdb's copy keeps in-frame clones and lacks some. The repertoire holds more than 40,000 clones, with roughly 76% as singletons. The source was CD4+ T cells from PBMCs cultured with HCoV-OC43 spike peptides, collected before COVID-19 vaccination. These receptors were collected from a human donor who received a COVID-19 vaccine. Each CDR3 is given with its conserved first and last residue.

v_call: TRBV9; cdr3_aa: CASSGGYGYTF
v_call: TRBV25-1; cdr3_aa: CASSELAGAGNIQYF
v_call: TRBV13; cdr3_aa: CASSTDLTYGYTF
v_call: TRBV4-3; cdr3_aa: CASSQDILAGGKMEGEQFF
v_call: TRBV6-5; cdr3_aa: CASSSRGGGYGYTF
v_call: TRBV6-1; cdr3_aa: CASSELGPDTQYF
v_call: TRBV9; cdr3_aa: CASSVRSNSPLHF
v_call: TRBV9; cdr3_aa: CASTVSGGQGTDTQYF
v_call: TRBV3-1/TRBV3-2; cdr3_aa: CATTPGLTPPSHEQYF
v_call: TRBV2; cdr3_aa: CASSASGTSPGYF
v_call: TRBV29-1; cdr3_aa: CSVRGASDEAFF
v_call: TRBV4-1; cdr3_aa: CASSQARTGWNTDTQYF
v_call: TRBV3-1/TRBV3-2; cdr3_aa: CASSQEGRLSGNTIYF
v_call: TRBV11-2; cdr3_aa: CASSLDPGDTQYF
v_call: TRBV7-9; cdr3_aa: CASSTQTGAFYGYTF
v_call: TRBV6-5; cdr3_aa: CASSHRGTKGYGYTF
v_call: TRBV6-1; cdr3_aa: CASSEQGGSRTDTQYF
v_call: TRBV7-9; cdr3_aa: CASSRGETVTDTQYF
v_call: TRBV25-1; cdr3_aa: CASSGSGGAENQPQHF
v_call: TRBV4-2; cdr3_aa: CASSQVFGTANTGELFF
v_call: TRBV5-4; cdr3_aa: CASEDRDTDTQYF
v_call: TRBV28; cdr3_aa: CASRRSGSSYEQYF
v_call: TRBV6-2/TRBV6-3; cdr3_aa: CASSDGGQGAPEAFF
v_call: TRBV6-5; cdr3_aa: CASSRDTGELFF
v_call: TRBV5-1; cdr3_aa: CASSLGQRDRRSGNTIYF
v_call: TRBV19; cdr3_aa: CASSRGGYMNTEAFF
v_call: TRBV6-5; cdr3_aa: CASRGEAAPEAFF
v_call: TRBV7-2; cdr3_aa: CASSFQGGGYTF
v_call: TRBV3-1/TRBV3-2; cdr3_aa: CASSRDSNTGELFF
v_call: TRBV6-2/TRBV6-3; cdr3_aa: CASSQTGAYTEAFF
v_call: TRBV12-3/TRBV12-4; cdr3_aa: CATSTGPETQYF
v_call: TRBV10-3; cdr3_aa: CAISAQGSTDTQYF
v_call: TRBV15; cdr3_aa: CATSRDLGLPDTQYF
v_call: TRBV7-2; cdr3_aa: CASSLDNQPQHF
v_call: TRBV18; cdr3_aa: CASSPPRGARGGTGNTIYF
v_call: TRBV6-5; cdr3_aa: CASSRQSYGYTF
v_call: TRBV5-1; cdr3_aa: CASSLDSVTNSPLHF
v_call: TRBV5-1; cdr3_aa: CASTPGLAGDTQYF
v_call: TRBV5-8; cdr3_aa: CASSIRTDSGNTIYF
v_call: TRBV28; cdr3_aa: CASAEDETAQYEQYF
v_call: TRBV5-4; cdr3_aa: CASSFAGGHLMNTEAFF
v_call: TRBV7-9; cdr3_aa: CASSLGAGAEQYF
v_call: TRBV7-2; cdr3_aa: CASSLFAGVEQFF
v_call: TRBV4-1; cdr3_aa: CASSPGAAGGGTGELFF
v_call: TRBV5-1; cdr3_aa: CASSLGAPGGYTF
v_call: TRBV6-5; cdr3_aa: CASGWTPRSYEQYF
v_call: TRBV30; cdr3_aa: CAWKGPPGGHLNTEAFF